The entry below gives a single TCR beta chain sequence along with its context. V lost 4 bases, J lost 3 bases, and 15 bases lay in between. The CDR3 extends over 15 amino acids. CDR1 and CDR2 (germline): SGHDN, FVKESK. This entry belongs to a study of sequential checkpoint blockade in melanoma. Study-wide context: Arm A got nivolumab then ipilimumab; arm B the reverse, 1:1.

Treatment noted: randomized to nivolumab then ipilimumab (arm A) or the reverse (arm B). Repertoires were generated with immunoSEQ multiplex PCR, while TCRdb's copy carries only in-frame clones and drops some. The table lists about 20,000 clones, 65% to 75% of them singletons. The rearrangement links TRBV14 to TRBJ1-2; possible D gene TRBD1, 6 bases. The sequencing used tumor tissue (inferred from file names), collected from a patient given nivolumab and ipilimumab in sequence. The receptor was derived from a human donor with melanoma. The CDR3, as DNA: TGTGCCAGCAGCCGCACAGGGTTGAGCTACTATGGCTACACCTTC. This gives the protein CASSRTGLSYYGYTF.